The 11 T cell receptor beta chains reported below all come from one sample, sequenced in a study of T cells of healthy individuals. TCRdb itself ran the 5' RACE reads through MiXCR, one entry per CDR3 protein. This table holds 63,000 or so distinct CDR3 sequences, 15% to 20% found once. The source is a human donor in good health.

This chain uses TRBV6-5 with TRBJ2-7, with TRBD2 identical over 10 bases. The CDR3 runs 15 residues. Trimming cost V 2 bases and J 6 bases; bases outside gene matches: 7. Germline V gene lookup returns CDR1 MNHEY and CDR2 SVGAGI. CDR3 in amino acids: CASSYEPSGGGEQYF. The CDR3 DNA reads TGTGCCAGCAGTTACGAACCTAGCGGGGGTGGCGAGCAGTACTTC.

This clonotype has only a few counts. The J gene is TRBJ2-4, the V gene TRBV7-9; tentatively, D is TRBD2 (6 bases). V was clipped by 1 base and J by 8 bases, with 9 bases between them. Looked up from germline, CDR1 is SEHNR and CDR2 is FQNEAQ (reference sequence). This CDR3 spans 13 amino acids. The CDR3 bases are TGTGCCAGCAGCTTAGTGGAGGGCGACATTCAGTACTTC. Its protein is CASSLVEGDIQYF.

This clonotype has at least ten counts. The CDR3: CASSPKGLTYEQYF. In DNA form, the CDR3 reads TGTGCCAGCTCACCAAAGGGACTGACCTACGAGCAGTACTTC. J is TRBJ2-7 and V is TRBV18; tentatively, D is TRBD2 (6 bases). V was trimmed by 2 bases and J by 2 bases, leaving 10 bases between them. The CDR3 contains 14 residues. Germline V gives CDR1 KGHSH, CDR2 LQKENI.

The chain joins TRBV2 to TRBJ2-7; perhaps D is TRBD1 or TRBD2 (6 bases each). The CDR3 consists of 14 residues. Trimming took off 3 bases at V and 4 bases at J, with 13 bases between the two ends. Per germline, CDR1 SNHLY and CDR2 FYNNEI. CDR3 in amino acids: CASSDNGGPYEQYF. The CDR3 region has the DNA TGTGCCAGCAGTGATAACGGGGGCCCTTACGAGCAGTACTTC.

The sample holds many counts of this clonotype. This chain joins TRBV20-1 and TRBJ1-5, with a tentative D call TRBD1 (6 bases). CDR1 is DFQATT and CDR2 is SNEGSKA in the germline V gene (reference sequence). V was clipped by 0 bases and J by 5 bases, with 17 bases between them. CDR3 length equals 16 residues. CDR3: CSARDPGGRSDQPQHF. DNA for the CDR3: TGCAGTGCTAGAGATCCGGGGGGCCGGAGCGATCAGCCCCAGCATTTT.

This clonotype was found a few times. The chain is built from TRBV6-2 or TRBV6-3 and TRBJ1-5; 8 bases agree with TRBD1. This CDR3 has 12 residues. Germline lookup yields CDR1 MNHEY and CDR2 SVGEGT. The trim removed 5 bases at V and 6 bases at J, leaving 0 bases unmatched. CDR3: CASSGQGQPQHF. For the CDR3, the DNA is TGTGCCAGCAGTGGACAGGGTCAGCCCCAGCATTTT.

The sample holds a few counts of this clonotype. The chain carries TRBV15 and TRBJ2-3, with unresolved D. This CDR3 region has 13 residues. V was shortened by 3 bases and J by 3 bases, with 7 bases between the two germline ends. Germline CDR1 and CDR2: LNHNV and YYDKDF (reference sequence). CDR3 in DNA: TGTGCCACCAGCAGCCGGCGGACAGATACGCAGTATTTT. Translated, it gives CATSSRRTDTQYF.

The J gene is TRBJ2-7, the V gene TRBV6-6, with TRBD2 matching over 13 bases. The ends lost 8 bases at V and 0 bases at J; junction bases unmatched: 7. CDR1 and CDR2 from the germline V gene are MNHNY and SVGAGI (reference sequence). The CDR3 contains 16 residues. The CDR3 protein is CASGLAGAAFSYEQYF. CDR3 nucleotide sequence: TGTGCCAGCGGACTAGCGGGAGCCGCTTTCTCCTACGAGCAGTACTTC.

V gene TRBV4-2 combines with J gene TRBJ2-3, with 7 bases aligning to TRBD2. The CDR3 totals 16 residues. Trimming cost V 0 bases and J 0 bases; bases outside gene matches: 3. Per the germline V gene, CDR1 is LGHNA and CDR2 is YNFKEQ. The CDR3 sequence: CASSQDGGSSTDTQYF. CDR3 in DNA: TGTGCCAGCAGCCAAGATGGCGGGAGTAGCACAGATACGCAGTATTTT.

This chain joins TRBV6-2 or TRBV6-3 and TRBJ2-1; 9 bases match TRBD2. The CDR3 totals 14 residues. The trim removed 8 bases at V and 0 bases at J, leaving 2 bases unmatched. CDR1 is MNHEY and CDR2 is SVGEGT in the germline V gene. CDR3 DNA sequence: TGTGCCAGCGGTAGCGGGAGCTCCTACAATGAGCAGTTCTTC. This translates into CASGSGSSYNEQFF.

CDR3: CASSILAGGGNEQFF. Here the CDR3 DNA reads TGTGCCAGTAGTATACTAGCGGGAGGAGGCAATGAGCAGTTCTTC. This chain links TRBV19 with TRBJ2-1; 11 nucleotides line up with TRBD2. With V trimmed by 2 bases and J by 6 bases, 3 bases remained unmatched. Germline CDR1 LNHDA, CDR2 SQIVND (reference sequence). CDR3 length: 15 amino acids.